The 13 T cell receptor beta chains presented below share a single source sample, sequenced in a study of cytomegalovirus exposure and HLA in healthy donors. Primers: 60 Vbeta forward and 13 Jbeta reverse. Produced via immunoSEQ multiplex PCR; TCRdb's table is partial and in-frame only. This sample yields about 200,000 clones, of which approximately 78% are seen a single time; 3.5% to 4% belongs to the top ten. Specimen: PBMCs. Receptors were obtained from a male donor in good health and CMV-seronegative.

In its sample, this clone was seen once. One junction end does not reproduce the germline sequence, and a read error may be involved. The V gene is TRBV18, the J gene TRBJ2-7, with D hard to call. Germline-derived CDR1 and CDR2 are KGHSH and LQKENI. The CDR3 contains 14 residues. CDR3 sequence: CASSPLTDSFEQYF. CDR3 coding DNA: TGTGCCAGCTCACCCCTTACCGACTCCTTCGAGCAGTACTTC.

This clone was found once. V usage is TRBV7-8 and J usage is TRBJ2-3, with 14 bases fitting TRBD2. The V gene end was trimmed by 5 bases and the J gene end by 3 bases; junction bases not matched to a gene: 10. This CDR3 has 18 amino acids. The V gene's germline CDR1 is SGHVS and CDR2 FQNEAQ. CDR3 sequence: CASSPHGTSGRGTDTQYF. The CDR3 nucleotides are TGTGCCAGCAGCCCACACGGGACTAGCGGGAGAGGGACAGATACGCAGTATTTT.

The chain links TRBV5-1 to TRBJ2-3; TRBD2 matches at 7 bases. Germline-derived CDR1 and CDR2 are SGHRS and YFSETQ. The CDR3 runs to 12 residues. J gave up 6 bases and V 8 bases, and 6 bases lay outside the gene matches. The CDR3 protein is CASAPGGDTQYF. The DNA for the CDR3 is TGCGCCAGTGCACCCGGGGGGGATACGCAGTATTTT.

With regard to this clone: An end of the junction differs from the germline gene, which may be a read error. The chain couples TRBV7-9 to TRBJ1-3; D is uncertain. Germline assignment: CDR1 SEHNR and CDR2 FQNEAQ (reference sequence). This CDR3 is built from 14 residues. This CDR3 reads CSSSLDISGNTIYF. The CDR3 DNA is TGTTCCAGCAGCCTCGACATCTCTGGAAACACCATATATTTT.

This clone was counted only a few times. V usage is TRBV18 and J usage is TRBJ1-5; tentative D call: TRBD1 (6 bases). Germline loops: CDR1 KGHSH, CDR2 LQKENI. This CDR3 region has 15 residues. Trimming took off 3 bases at V and 5 bases at J, with 14 bases between the two ends. CDR3 protein: CASSPSGQGYQPQHF. The CDR3 DNA sequence: TGTGCCAGCTCACCCTCGGGGCAGGGGTATCAGCCCCAGCATTTT.

The chain couples TRBV19 to TRBJ2-7; 12 positions match TRBD1. V shed 6 bases and J 2 bases; nucleotides not matched to a gene: 5. The germline CDR1 and CDR2 sequences are LNHDA and SQIVND (reference sequence). The CDR3 spans 15 residues. The CDR3, as DNA: TGTGCCAGTAGCTGGGGACAGGGGGCCGCCTACGAGCAGTACTTC. Translation: CASSWGQGAAYEQYF.

The V call is TRBV5-6, the J call TRBJ2-7; possibly TRBD1 for D (6 bases). This CDR3 contains 14 residues. V shed 5 bases and J shed 2 bases, with 14 bases lying between them. CDR1 is SGHDT and CDR2 is YYEEEE in the germline V gene. The CDR3, as DNA: TGTGCCAGCAGACAAGGACAGTTAACCTACGAGCAGTACTTC. It encodes CASRQGQLTYEQYF.

V usage is TRBV18 and J usage is TRBJ2-7; 7 positions match TRBD2. In germline, CDR1 is KGHSH, CDR2 LQKENI. The V and J ends lost 1 base and 7 bases, in that order; junction bases with no gene match: 10. The CDR3 is 15 residues long. CDR3 residues: CASSPRGGAPGEQYF. In nucleotides, the CDR3 is TGTGCCAGCTCACCACGGGGAGGGGCCCCTGGGGAGCAGTACTTC.

V and J are TRBV6-6 and TRBJ2-7; no reliable D call. CDR1 and CDR2 from the germline V gene are MNHNY and SVGAGI (reference sequence). V lost 6 bases and J lost 1, with 16 bases in between. The CDR3 loop spans 15 amino acids. The chain's CDR3 is CASSKSTVGSYEQYF. The CDR3 bases are TGTGCCAGCAGCAAATCGACTGTAGGTTCCTACGAGCAGTACTTC.

This rearrangement joins TRBV9 to TRBJ2-2; 12 bases line up with TRBD1. CDR3 size: 16 residues. The junction had 1 base not matched to a gene; V was cut back by 0 bases and J by 4 bases. Germline V gene sequence: CDR1 SGDLS, CDR2 YYNGEE. CDR3: CASSVGGQGATGELFF. DNA of the CDR3: TGTGCCAGCAGCGTAGGGGGACAGGGGGCCACCGGGGAGCTGTTTTTT. The full variable domain, its missing parts supplied by reference TRBV9 and TRBJ2-2, is DSGVTQTPKHLITATGQRVTLRCSPRSGDLSVYWYQQSLDQGLQFLIQYYNGEERAKGNILERFSAQQFPDLHSELNLSSLELGDSALYFCASSVGGQGATGELFFGEGSRLTVL.

V and J are TRBV2 and TRBJ2-2, with a possible D match to TRBD1 (6 bases). Germline V gene data show CDR1 as SNHLY and CDR2 as FYNNEI. V was shortened by 7 bases and J by 5 bases, with 11 bases between the two germline ends. The CDR3 has 13 residues. CDR3 DNA sequence: TGTGCCAGCAAACAGGGTGAAACCGGGGAGCTGTTTTTT. This sequence encodes CASKQGETGELFF.

Comment on this clone: A single base separates this from a much larger clone, so it may be a read error. This chain joins TRBV5-4 and TRBJ2-7, with 9 bases matching TRBD2. The CDR3 runs 13 residues. The germline V gene encodes CDR1 SGHNT and CDR2 YYREEE (reference sequence). Unmatched junction bases numbered 1, after V lost 4 bases and J lost 2 bases. This CDR3 is CASSLAGPYEQYF. The DNA for the CDR3 is TGTGCCAGCAGCCTAGCGGGACCCTACGAGCAGTACTTC.

This chain joins TRBV6-1 and TRBJ2-6; TRBD1 might be the D (5 bases). CDR1 is MNHNS, CDR2 SASEGT, per germline. The CDR3 consists of 14 residues. V was shortened by 5 bases and J by 2 bases, with 7 bases between the two germline ends. The CDR3 DNA sequence: TGTGCCAGCAGTCAGGGTACTGGGGCCAACGTCCTGACTTTC. Translating gives CASSQGTGANVLTF.